These 7 T cell receptor beta chains originate from one sample sequenced in a study of early T cells in non-severe SARS-CoV-2 infection. TCRdb independently ran MiXCR on the 5' RACE reads; one entry per CDR3 protein. The sample carries some 30,000 distinct CDR3 sequences, 4.5% to 7% recorded once. The material sequenced was whole blood. All receptors derive from an adult who was a healthcare worker with PCR-confirmed SARS-CoV-2 infection or an uninfected control (not recorded which).

This chain uses TRBV20-1 with TRBJ2-1, with 8 nucleotides matching TRBD2. After removal of 1 base from V and 4 bases from J, the junction contained 6 bases not matched to a gene. Per the germline V gene, CDR1 is DFQATT and CDR2 is SNEGSKA (reference sequence). CDR3 length equals 15 residues. The CDR3, as DNA: TGCAGTGCTAGAGCCCTACGGGGGGGATACAATGAGCAGTTCTTC. Its protein is CSARALRGGYNEQFF.

There are a few counts of this clonotype. V and J are TRBV5-1 and TRBJ2-5; 7 positions match TRBD1. V shed 0 bases, J shed 4 bases, and the junction held 6 bases outside the gene matches. The CDR3 loop spans 15 amino acids. CDR1 is SGHRS, CDR2 YFSETQ, per germline. CDR3 loop: CASSLGKTGLETQYF. The CDR3 DNA reads as TGCGCCAGCAGCTTGGGCAAGACAGGGTTAGAGACCCAGTACTTC.

This chain joins TRBV28 and TRBJ1-6, with TRBD1 as a possible D gene (6 bases). The V end lost 7 bases, the J end lost 3 bases, and 13 bases lay between the germline ends. Germline lookup yields CDR1 MDHEN and CDR2 SYDVKM. The CDR3 consists of 15 residues. CDR3 sequence reads: CASTPGANYNSPLHF. In DNA, the CDR3 is TGTGCCAGCACCCCAGGGGCGAACTATAATTCACCCCTCCACTTT.

At least ten counts were recorded for this clonotype. This chain joins TRBV12-3 or TRBV12-4 and TRBJ2-1, with D uncertain. Trimming cost V 3 bases and J 0 bases, with 12 bases left between them. The CDR3 length is 16 residues. The CDR3 bases are TGTGCCAGCAGTTTTACTCCGGTGAGCTCCTACAATGAGCAGTTCTTC. Protein product: CASSFTPVSSYNEQFF.

Many counts were recorded for this clonotype. The chain uses TRBV19 and TRBJ2-2, with TRBD2 identical over 12 bases. The CDR3 covers 17 residues. CDR1 LNHDA and CDR2 SQIVND come from the germline V gene (reference sequence). The V and J ends lost 5 bases and 0 bases, in that order; junction bases with no gene match: 4. CDR3 protein: CASSSPSGGANTGELFF. Here the CDR3 DNA reads TGTGCCAGTAGTTCCCCTAGCGGGGGGGCGAACACCGGGGAGCTGTTTTTT.

The chain carries TRBV15 and TRBJ2-7; TRBD1 aligns across 8 bases. Trimming removed 3 bases from V and 2 bases from J; junction bases left unmatched: 3. Germline V gives CDR1 LNHNV, CDR2 YYDKDF (reference sequence). The CDR3 totals 14 residues. The CDR3 DNA follows: TGTGCCACCAGCAGGGACAGGGCTACCTACGAGCAGTACTTC. It is translated as CATSRDRATYEQYF.

The table lists this clonotype with many counts. CDR3: CASSRPLLKREETQYF. DNA for the CDR3: TGTGCCAGCTCACGCCCACTCCTTAAAAGGGAAGAGACCCAGTACTTC. The V gene is TRBV18, the J gene TRBJ2-5; D gene ambiguous. Germline V gives CDR1 KGHSH, CDR2 LQKENI. The CDR3 is 16 residues long. Trimming removed 4 bases from V and 3 bases from J, with 18 bases in between. Variable domain in full (rest from reference TRBV18 and TRBJ2-5): NAGVMQNPRHLVRRRGQEARLRCSPMKGHSHVYWYRQLPEEGLKFMVYLQKENIIDESGMPKERFSAEFPKEGPSILRIQQVVRGDSAAYFCASSRPLLKREETQYFGPGTRLLVL.